Each of the 21 T cell receptor beta chains below was sequenced from the same sample in a study of blood T cells in healthy people across ages. Alongside a J-beta primer mix, a sample-barcoded 5' primer served in a second PCR lasting about 7 to 12 cycles. TCRdb called the 5' RACE reads again in MiXCR, with one record for every CDR3 protein. The sample has some 1.1 million distinct CDR3 sequences, roughly two fifths seen once. The sequenced material came from blood. The receptors were sampled from a man between 18 and 35 years old in good health.

This clonotype was recorded many times. The chain recombines TRBV4-1 with TRBJ1-2, with no clear D. This CDR3 comprises 14 residues. V lost 3 bases and J lost 3, with 11 bases in between. Germline V gives CDR1 MGHRA, CDR2 YSYEKL. The CDR3 region is CASSQDNKDYGYTF. DNA for the CDR3: TGCGCCAGCAGCCAGGATAATAAAGACTATGGCTACACCTTC.

The chain links TRBV6-6 to TRBJ2-3; D remains unclear. The germline gives CDR1 MNHNY, CDR2 SVGAGI (reference sequence). The germline V and J ends were trimmed by 0 bases and 0 bases, with 4 bases remaining between them. There are 14 residues in the CDR3. CDR3 sequence: CASSYSYSTDTQYF. Here the CDR3 DNA reads TGTGCCAGCAGTTACTCCTATAGCACAGATACGCAGTATTTT.

There are a few counts of this clonotype. The V call is TRBV20-1, the J call TRBJ1-1; no clear D gene. CDR3 length: 13 residues. The germline V gene has CDR1 DFQATT and CDR2 SNEGSKA (reference sequence). Trimming took 0 bases from V and 4 from J, leaving 9 bases between them. CDR3: CSARDSSGTEAFF. The CDR3 DNA reads TGCAGTGCTAGAGACAGCAGTGGCACTGAAGCTTTCTTT.

The chain carries TRBV12-3 or TRBV12-4 and TRBJ1-5; perhaps TRBD1 as D (6 bases). Trimming pared 5 bases from V and 9 bases from J, leaving 17 bases between. This CDR3 spans 14 amino acids. CDR3 in DNA: TGTGCCAGCAGTCCGACAGGTCCCCGTGGGCCCCAGCATTTT. Encoded protein: CASSPTGPRGPQHF.

This clonotype has a handful of counts. This chain joins TRBV20-1 and TRBJ2-1; D not resolved. The V gene's germline CDR1 is DFQATT and CDR2 SNEGSKA (reference sequence). The CDR3 loop spans 16 amino acids. Trimming left V 0 bases short and J 3 bases short, with 15 bases between. This CDR3 is CSARDRRLGFYNEQFF. CDR3 nucleotide sequence: TGCAGTGCTAGAGACCGCAGACTGGGCTTCTACAATGAGCAGTTCTTC.

This clonotype was recorded once. V is TRBV9 and J is TRBJ2-6; D is perhaps TRBD1 (5 bases). This CDR3 is 17 amino acids long. The germline V gene has CDR1 SGDLS and CDR2 YYNGEE. Trimming removed 0 bases from V and 1 base from J, with 11 bases in between. CDR3 amino acids: CASSVEAGPSGANVLTF. The CDR3 nucleotides are TGTGCCAGCAGCGTAGAGGCAGGGCCATCTGGGGCCAACGTCCTGACTTTC.

The chain recombines TRBV7-6 with TRBJ1-1, with a possible D match to TRBD1 (6 bases). The CDR3 covers 16 residues. In germline, CDR1 is SGHVS, CDR2 FNYEAQ. Trimming took off 5 bases at V and 2 bases at J, with 18 bases between the two ends. The CDR3 region is CASSARHRAINTEAFF. CDR3 sequence (DNA): TGTGCCAGCAGCGCACGACACAGGGCGATTAACACTGAAGCTTTCTTT.

This clonotype came up a few times. The chain links TRBV13 to TRBJ2-7; the match to TRBD1 covers 10 bases. The CDR3 has 16 residues. With V trimmed by 2 bases and J by 7 bases, 11 bases remained unmatched. CDR1 is PRHDT, CDR2 FYEKMQ, per germline (reference sequence). The chain's CDR3 is CASSLNRDRGYREQYF. CDR3 sequence (DNA): TGTGCCAGCAGCTTAAACCGGGACAGGGGTTACCGTGAGCAGTACTTC.

Only one count was recorded for this clonotype. V and J are TRBV6-6 and TRBJ2-1, with 10 bases aligning to TRBD2. Germline CDR1 and CDR2: MNHNY and SVGAGI (reference sequence). The trim removed 4 bases at V and 15 bases at J, leaving 6 bases unmatched. The CDR3 is 12 residues long. The CDR3 reads CASSSLAGDTFF. The CDR3 DNA sequence: TGTGCCAGCAGTTCTCTAGCGGGGGACACGTTCTTC.

The rearrangement links TRBV6-2 or TRBV6-3 to TRBJ2-1; TRBD2 agrees at 8 bases. CDR1 and CDR2 from the germline V gene are MNHEY and SVGEGT. The CDR3 sequence is 16 residues long. Germline trimming cut 6 bases from V and 6 bases from J; bases unmatched to any gene: 13. The CDR3 DNA follows: TGTGCCAGCAGCGCAGATCTAGCGGGCGGGGTCAATGAGCAGTTCTTC. It specifies CASSADLAGGVNEQFF.

This clonotype has a handful of counts. J is TRBJ2-3 and V is TRBV20-1; 8 nucleotides align to TRBD2. Losses at the gene ends were 2 bases for V and 8 bases for J; bases not matched to a gene: 15. The germline CDR1 and CDR2 sequences are DFQATT and SNEGSKA (reference sequence). This CDR3 has 16 residues. The CDR3 nucleotides are TGCAGTGCTAGAATTTCCAGCGGGGGCTTTCTTGGTACGCAGTATTTT. Amino acids: CSARISSGGFLGTQYF.

The sample holds a few counts of this clonotype. The chain couples TRBV20-1 to TRBJ2-7; 7 bases agree with TRBD1. With 0 bases clipped from V and 2 bases from J, the junction kept 4 bases outside the gene matches. The CDR3 is 14 residues long. Germline V gene lookup returns CDR1 DFQATT and CDR2 SNEGSKA (reference sequence). The CDR3 is CSARDGTVAYEQYF. For the CDR3, the DNA is TGCAGTGCTAGAGATGGGACAGTTGCCTACGAGCAGTACTTC.

The rearrangement links TRBV4-3 to TRBJ1-2, with 10 bases lining up with TRBD1. The CDR3 length is 15 residues. The V gene's germline CDR1 is LGHNA and CDR2 YSLEER. Trimming took 3 bases from V and 3 from J; bases not matched to a gene: 4. The CDR3 DNA follows: TGCGCCAGCAGCCAGCAGGGACAGGGGTACTATGGCTACACCTTC. Translating gives CASSQQGQGYYGYTF.

This chain joins TRBV12-1 and TRBJ2-3. TRBV12-1 is a listed pseudogene. This CDR3 is 13 amino acids long. The CDR3 here is CASSSQRTDTQYF. The CDR3 DNA is TGTGCCAGCAGCTCCCAACGAACAGATACGCAGTATTTT.

This clonotype was detected only once. The gene calls are TRBV6-1 and TRBJ1-5; D is uncertain. CDR3 length: 14 amino acids. CDR1 and CDR2 from the germline V gene are MNHNS and SASEGT. V lost 1 base and J 4 bases, leaving 8 bases between the germline ends. The CDR3 sequence: CASSEVWGNQPQHF. The CDR3 nucleotides are TGTGCCAGCAGTGAAGTCTGGGGTAATCAGCCCCAGCATTTT.

The chain has TRBV10-3 and TRBJ2-7; D may be TRBD2 (7 bases). Trimming removed 3 bases from V and 12 bases from J, with 18 bases in between. The CDR3 runs to 13 residues. CDR1 ENHRY and CDR2 SYGVKD come from the germline V gene. CDR3 bases: TGTGCCATCAGTGATGAGGGGGGGGAGACCCCGTACTTC. This sequence encodes CAISDEGGETPYF.

This rearrangement joins TRBV6-2 or TRBV6-3 to TRBJ1-1; no clear D gene. CDR1 and CDR2 (germline): MNHEY, SVGEGT. Deletions cut 0 bases from V and 4 bases from J, with 21 bases between. The CDR3 covers 18 residues. CDR3 in amino acids: CASSYSRGILTSGTEAFF. The CDR3 nucleotides read TGTGCCAGCAGTTACTCGAGAGGGATACTAACGTCGGGCACTGAAGCTTTCTTT.

The chain is built from TRBV9 and TRBJ2-5; 9 bases are shared with TRBD1. V was pared by 3 bases and J by 1 base, with 7 bases of the junction left unmatched. This CDR3 comprises 16 residues. The germline CDR1 and CDR2 sequences are SGDLS and YYNGEE. Here the CDR3 reads CASSAATTGGQETQYF. The DNA of the CDR3 is TGTGCCAGCAGCGCGGCTACGACAGGGGGCCAAGAGACCCAGTACTTC.

This clonotype showed up just a few times. The V gene is TRBV15, the J gene TRBJ1-5; D is ambiguous. Trimming took off 5 bases at V and 0 bases at J, with 11 bases between the two ends. From germline, CDR1 is LNHNV and CDR2 YYDKDF (reference sequence). The CDR3 is made up of 15 amino acids. The CDR3 region is CATSGRGYSNQPQHF. The CDR3 coding sequence is TGTGCCACCAGCGGCCGCGGATATAGCAATCAGCCCCAGCATTTT. The variable domain in full, completed from reference TRBV15 and TRBJ1-5, reads DAMVIQNPRYQVTQFGKPVTLSCSQTLNHNVMYWYQQKSSQAPKLLFHYYDKDFNNEADTPDNFQSRRPNTSFCFLDIRSPGLGDTAMYLCATSGRGYSNQPQHFGDGTRLSIL.

This clonotype has more than one count but fewer than ten. This sequence joins TRBV7-2 and TRBJ1-2, with 7 bases identical to TRBD1. Trimming at V came to 6 bases and at J to 4 bases, leaving 11 bases not matched to a gene. Germline CDR1 is SGHTA and CDR2 is FQGNSA. CDR3 length: 15 residues. In DNA form, the CDR3 reads TGTGCCAGCAGTCCTGCAGGGGGAGTGGTCTATGGCTACACCTTC. Protein product: CASSPAGGVVYGYTF.

The rearrangement links TRBV20-1 to TRBJ2-5, with a possible D match to TRBD2 (5 bases). There are 16 residues in the CDR3. In germline, CDR1 is DFQATT, CDR2 SNEGSKA (reference sequence). V shed 5 bases and J shed 4 bases, with 23 bases lying between them. The CDR3 sequence is CSAGPFNTRVGETQYF. The CDR3 region has the DNA TGCAGTGCTGGCCCTTTTAATACGAGGGTGGGAGAGACCCAGTACTTC.